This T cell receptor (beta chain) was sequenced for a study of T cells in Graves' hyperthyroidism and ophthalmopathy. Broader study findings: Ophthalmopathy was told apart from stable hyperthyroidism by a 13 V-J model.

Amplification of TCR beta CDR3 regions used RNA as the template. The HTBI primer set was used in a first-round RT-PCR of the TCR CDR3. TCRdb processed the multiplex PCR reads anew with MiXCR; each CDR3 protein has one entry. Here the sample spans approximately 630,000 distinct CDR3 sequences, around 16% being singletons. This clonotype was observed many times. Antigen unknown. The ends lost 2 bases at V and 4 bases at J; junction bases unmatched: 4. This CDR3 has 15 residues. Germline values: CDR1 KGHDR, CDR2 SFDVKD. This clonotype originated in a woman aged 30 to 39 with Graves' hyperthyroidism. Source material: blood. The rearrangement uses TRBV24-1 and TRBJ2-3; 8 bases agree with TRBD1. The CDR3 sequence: CATSDWTGPADTQYF. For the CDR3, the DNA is TGTGCCACCAGTGATTGGACAGGGCCCGCAGATACGCAGTATTTT.